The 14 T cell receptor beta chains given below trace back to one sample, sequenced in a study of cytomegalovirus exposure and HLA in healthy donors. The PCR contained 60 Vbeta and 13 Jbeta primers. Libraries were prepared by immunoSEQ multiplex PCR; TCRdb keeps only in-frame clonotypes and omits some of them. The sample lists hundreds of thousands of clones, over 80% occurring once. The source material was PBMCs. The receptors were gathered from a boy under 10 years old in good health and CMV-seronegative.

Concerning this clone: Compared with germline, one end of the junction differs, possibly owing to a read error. The CDR3 DNA is TGTGCTAGCAGCCCGACCGCGGGCTCCTACGAGCAGTACTTC. Translating gives CASSPTAGSYEQYF. The V gene is TRBV7-7, the J gene TRBJ2-7; D is possibly TRBD2 (5 bases). Germline values: CDR1 SSHAT, CDR2 FNYEAQ (reference sequence). The CDR3 length is 14 residues.

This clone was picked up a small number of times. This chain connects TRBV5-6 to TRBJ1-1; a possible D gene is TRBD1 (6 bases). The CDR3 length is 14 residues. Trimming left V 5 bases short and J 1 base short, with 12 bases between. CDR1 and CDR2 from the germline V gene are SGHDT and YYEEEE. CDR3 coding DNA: TGTGCCAGCAGAACAGGGATGGCGAACACTGAAGCTTTCTTT. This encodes CASRTGMANTEAFF. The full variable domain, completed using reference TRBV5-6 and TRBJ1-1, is DAGVTQSPTHLIKTRGQQVTLRCSPKSGHDTVSWYQQALGQGPQFIFQYYEEEERQRGNFPDRFSGHQFPNYSSELNVNALLLGDSALYLCASRTGMANTEAFFGQGTRLTVV.

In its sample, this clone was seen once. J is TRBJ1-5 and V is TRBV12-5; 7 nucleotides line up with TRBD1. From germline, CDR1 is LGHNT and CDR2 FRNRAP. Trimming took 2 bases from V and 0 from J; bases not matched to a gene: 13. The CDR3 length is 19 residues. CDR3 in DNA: TGTGCTAGTGGTTTGATATACTCGGGACAGCTCTATAGCAATCAGCCCCAGCATTTT. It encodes CASGLIYSGQLYSNQPQHF.

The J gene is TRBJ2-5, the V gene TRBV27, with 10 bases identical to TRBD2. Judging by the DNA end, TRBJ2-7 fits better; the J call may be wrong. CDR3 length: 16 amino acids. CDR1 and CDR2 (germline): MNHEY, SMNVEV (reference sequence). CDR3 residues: CASSLSGLARSYEQYF. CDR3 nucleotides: TGTGCCAGCAGTTTATCGGGACTAGCGAGATCCTACGAGCAGTACTTC.

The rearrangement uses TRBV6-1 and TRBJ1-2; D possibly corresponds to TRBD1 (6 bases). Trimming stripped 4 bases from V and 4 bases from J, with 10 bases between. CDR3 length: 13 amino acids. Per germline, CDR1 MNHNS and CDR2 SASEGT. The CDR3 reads CASSGGQGYGYTF. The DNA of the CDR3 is TGTGCCAGCAGTGGGGGACAAGGCTATGGCTACACCTTC.

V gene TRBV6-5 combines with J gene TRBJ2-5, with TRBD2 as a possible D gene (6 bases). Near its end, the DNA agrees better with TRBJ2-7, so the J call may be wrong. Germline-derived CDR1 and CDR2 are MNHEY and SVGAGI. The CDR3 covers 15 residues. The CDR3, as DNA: TGTGCCAGCAGAAGTCCGCGGGAAGACTCCTACGAGCAGTACTTC. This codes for CASRSPREDSYEQYF.

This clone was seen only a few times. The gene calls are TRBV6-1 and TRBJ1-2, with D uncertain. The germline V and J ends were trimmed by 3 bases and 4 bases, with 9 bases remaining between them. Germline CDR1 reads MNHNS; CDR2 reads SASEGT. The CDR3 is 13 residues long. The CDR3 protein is CASSDQPGYGYTF. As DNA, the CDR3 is TGTGCCAGCAGTGATCAGCCGGGCTATGGCTACACCTTC.

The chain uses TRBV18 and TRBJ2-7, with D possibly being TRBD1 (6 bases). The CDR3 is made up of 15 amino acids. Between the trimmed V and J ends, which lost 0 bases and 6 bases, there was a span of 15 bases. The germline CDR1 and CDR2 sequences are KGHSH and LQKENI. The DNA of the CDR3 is TGTGCCAGCTCACCACCTCTGGACAGAGAGGGCGAGCAGTACTTC. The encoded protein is CASSPPLDREGEQYF.

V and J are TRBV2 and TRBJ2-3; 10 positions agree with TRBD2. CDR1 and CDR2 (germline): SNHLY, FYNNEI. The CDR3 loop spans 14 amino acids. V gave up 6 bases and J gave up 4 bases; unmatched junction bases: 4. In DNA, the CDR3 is TGTGCCAGCAGCCAGACTAGCGGGCCAGATACGCAGTATTTT. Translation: CASSQTSGPDTQYF.

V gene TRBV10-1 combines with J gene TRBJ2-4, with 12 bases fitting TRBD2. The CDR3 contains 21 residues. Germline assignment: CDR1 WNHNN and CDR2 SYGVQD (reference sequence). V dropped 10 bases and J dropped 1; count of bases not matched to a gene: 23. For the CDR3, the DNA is TGCGCCATCCTCCGGATTTGGACTAGCGGGATAGGTTGCATGGCCAAAAACATTCAGTACTTC. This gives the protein CAILRIWTSGIGCMAKNIQYF.

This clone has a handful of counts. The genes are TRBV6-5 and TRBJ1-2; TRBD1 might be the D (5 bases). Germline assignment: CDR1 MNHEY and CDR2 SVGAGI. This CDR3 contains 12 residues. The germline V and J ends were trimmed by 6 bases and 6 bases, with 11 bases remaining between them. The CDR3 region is CASRQPGHGYTF. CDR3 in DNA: TGTGCCAGCAGACAACCAGGGCATGGCTACACCTTC.

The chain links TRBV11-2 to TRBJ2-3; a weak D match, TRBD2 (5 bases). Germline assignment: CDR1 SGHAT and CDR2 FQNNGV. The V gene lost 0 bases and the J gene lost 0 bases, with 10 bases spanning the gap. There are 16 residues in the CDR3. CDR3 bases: TGTGCCAGCAGCTTAGATCTCACGGGGAGCACAGATACGCAGTATTTT. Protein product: CASSLDLTGSTDTQYF. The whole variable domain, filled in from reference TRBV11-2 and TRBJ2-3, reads EAGVAQSPRYKIIEKRQSVAFWCNPISGHATLYWYQQILGQGPKLLIQFQNNGVVDDSQLPKDRFSAERLKGVDSTLKIQPAKLEDSAVYLCASSLDLTGSTDTQYFGPGTRLTVL.

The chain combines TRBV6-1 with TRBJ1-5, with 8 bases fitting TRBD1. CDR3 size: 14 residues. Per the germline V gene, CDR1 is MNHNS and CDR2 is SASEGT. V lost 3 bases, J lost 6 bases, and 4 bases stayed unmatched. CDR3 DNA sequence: TGTGCCAGCAGTGAGACAGGGGAAACTCAGCCCCAGCATTTT. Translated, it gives CASSETGETQPQHF.

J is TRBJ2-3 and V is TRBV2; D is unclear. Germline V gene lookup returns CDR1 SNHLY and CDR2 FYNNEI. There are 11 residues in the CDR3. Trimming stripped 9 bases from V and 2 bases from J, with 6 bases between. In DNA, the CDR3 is TGTGCCAGTGTTTACACAGATACGCAGTATTTT. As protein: CASVYTDTQYF.